The source of this T cell receptor beta chain is a study of T cells in Graves' hyperthyroidism and ophthalmopathy. Study overall: The initial diagnosis was the point when peripheral blood was collected, ahead of any treatment.

Ten or more counts support this clonotype. Its matching antigen is unknown. Patients aged 18 to 65 had newly diagnosed hyperthyroidism lasting under 2 months. The diagnostic basis comprised clinical symptoms, serum thyroxine and TRAb, thyroid ultrasound and orbital computed tomography. Study results and limitations: Appearing also in blood were most of the thyroid clonotypes expanded above 0.001.

The CDR3 contains 16 residues. Germline V gene lookup returns CDR1 MNHEY and CDR2 SMNVEV (reference sequence). Trimming took off 2 bases at V and 1 base at J, with 13 bases between the two ends. RNA transcripts gave rise to amplified TCR beta CDR3 regions. HTBI primers were used for first-round RT-PCR of the TCR CDR3. TCRdb called the multiplex PCR reads again in MiXCR, with one record for every CDR3 protein. The profile covers under 550,000 distinct CDR3 sequences, with roughly 15% appearing a single time and 5.3% taken by the ten largest. The TCR sequence derives from a woman aged 18-29 years with Graves' hyperthyroidism. The sample was blood. The gene calls are TRBV27 and TRBJ2-3; possibly TRBD2 for D (6 bases). The CDR3 protein is CASSLNGGGGTDTQYF. The CDR3 bases are TGTGCCAGCAGTTTAAACGGCGGAGGGGGCACAGATACGCAGTATTTT.